This TCR beta chain was recorded in a study of blood T cell repertoires in COVID-19. The wider study: PBMCs, B-cell-depleted T cells, or T cells provided the cDNA or gDNA that made up the material.

The V end lost 0 bases, the J end lost 0 bases, and 9 bases lay between the germline ends. The germline V gene encodes CDR1 LGHNA and CDR2 YSLEER. CDR3 length equals 16 residues. In the original workflow: Reference gene primer amplification gave estimated nucleated cell counts. Here immunoSEQ multiplex PCR was the method, and the copy in TCRdb shows in-frame clones only, minus some. The DNA gave D and trimming, while V, J and clone size come from that table. This table has about 370,000 clones, around 92% appearing once. The receptor's source is a woman in her twenties or thirties with COVID-19, enrolled during active disease. Sequencing was carried out using peripheral blood. The rearrangement joins TRBV4-3 to TRBJ2-1; a possible D gene is TRBD2 (6 bases). The CDR3 loop is CASSQEPGSSYNEQFF. In DNA form, the CDR3 reads TGCGCCAGCAGCCAAGAACCCGGGAGCTCCTACAATGAGCAGTTCTTC.